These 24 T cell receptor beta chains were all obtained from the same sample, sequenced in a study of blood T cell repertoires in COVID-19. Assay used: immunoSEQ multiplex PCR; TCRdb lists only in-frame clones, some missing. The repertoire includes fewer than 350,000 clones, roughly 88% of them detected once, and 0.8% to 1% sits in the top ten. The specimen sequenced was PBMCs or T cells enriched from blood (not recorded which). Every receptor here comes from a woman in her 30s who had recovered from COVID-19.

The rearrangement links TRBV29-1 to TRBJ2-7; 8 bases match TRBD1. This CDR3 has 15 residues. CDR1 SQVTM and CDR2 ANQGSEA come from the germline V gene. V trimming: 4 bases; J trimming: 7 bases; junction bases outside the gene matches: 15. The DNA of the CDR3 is TGCAGCGTTGGGGTTATTACAGGGGGGATCGGTGAGCAGTACTTC. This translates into CSVGVITGGIGEQYF.

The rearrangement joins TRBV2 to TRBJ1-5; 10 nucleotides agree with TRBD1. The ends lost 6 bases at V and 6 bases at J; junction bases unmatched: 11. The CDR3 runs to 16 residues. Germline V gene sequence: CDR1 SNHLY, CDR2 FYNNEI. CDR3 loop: CASSREETGGFQPQHF. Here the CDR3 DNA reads TGTGCCAGCAGCCGAGAGGAGACAGGGGGCTTTCAGCCCCAGCATTTT.

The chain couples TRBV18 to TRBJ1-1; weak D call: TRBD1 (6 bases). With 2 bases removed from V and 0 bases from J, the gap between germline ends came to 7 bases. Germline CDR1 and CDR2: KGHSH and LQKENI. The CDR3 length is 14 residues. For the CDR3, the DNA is TGTGCCAGCTCACCAAGGGGGATGAACACTGAAGCTTTCTTT. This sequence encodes CASSPRGMNTEAFF.

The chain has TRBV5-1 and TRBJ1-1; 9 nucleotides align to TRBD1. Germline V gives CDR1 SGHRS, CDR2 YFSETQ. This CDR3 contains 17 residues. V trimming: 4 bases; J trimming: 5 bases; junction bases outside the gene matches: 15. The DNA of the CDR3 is TGCGCCAGCAGCCGGGATCCGGGACAGGGTGCAGCGACTGAAGCTTTCTTT. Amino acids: CASSRDPGQGAATEAFF.

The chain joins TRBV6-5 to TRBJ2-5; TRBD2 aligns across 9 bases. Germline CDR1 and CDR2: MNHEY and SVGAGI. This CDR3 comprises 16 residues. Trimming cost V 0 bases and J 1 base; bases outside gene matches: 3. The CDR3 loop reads CASSYSASGVQETQYF. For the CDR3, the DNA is TGTGCCAGCAGTTACTCGGCTAGCGGGGTCCAAGAGACCCAGTACTTC.

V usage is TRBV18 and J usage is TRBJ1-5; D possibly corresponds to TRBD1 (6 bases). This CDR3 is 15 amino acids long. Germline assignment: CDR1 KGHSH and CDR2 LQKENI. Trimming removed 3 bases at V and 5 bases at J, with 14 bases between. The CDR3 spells CASSPETGSHQPQHF. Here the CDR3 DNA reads TGTGCCAGCTCACCTGAGACAGGCTCCCATCAGCCCCAGCATTTT.

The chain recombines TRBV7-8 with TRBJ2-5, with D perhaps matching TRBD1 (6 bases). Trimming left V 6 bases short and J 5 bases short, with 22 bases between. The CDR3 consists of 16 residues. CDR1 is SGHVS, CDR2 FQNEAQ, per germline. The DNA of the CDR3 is TGTGCCAGCAGAAGCGGACCGGGACAATCGTGGGAGACCCAGTACTTC. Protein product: CASRSGPGQSWETQYF. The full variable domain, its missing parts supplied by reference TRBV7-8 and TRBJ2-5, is GAGVSQSPRYKVAKRGQDVALRCDPISGHVSLFWYQQALGQGPEFLTYFQNEAQLDKSGLPSDRFFAERPEGSVSTLKIQRTQQEDSAVYLCASRSGPGQSWETQYFGPGTRLLVL.

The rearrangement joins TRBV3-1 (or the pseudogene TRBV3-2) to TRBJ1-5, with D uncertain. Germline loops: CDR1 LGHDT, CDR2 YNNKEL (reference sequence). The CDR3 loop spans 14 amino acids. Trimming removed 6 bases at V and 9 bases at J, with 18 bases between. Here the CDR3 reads CASSRQVTSRPQHF. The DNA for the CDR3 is TGTGCCAGCAGTCGTCAGGTTACCTCACGGCCCCAGCATTTT.

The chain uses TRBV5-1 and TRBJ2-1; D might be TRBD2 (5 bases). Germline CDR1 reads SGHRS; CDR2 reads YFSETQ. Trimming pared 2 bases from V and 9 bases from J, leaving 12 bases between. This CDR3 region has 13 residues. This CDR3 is CASSFGGRLEQFF. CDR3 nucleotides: TGCGCCAGCAGCTTTGGAGGCAGACTTGAGCAGTTCTTC.

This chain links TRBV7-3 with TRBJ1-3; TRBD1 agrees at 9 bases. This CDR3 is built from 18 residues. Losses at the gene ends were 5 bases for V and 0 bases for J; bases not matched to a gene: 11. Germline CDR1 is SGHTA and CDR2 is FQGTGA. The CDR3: CASSGPSGQGTSGNTIYF. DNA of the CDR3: TGTGCCAGCAGCGGGCCTTCTGGACAGGGGACCTCTGGAAACACCATATATTTT.

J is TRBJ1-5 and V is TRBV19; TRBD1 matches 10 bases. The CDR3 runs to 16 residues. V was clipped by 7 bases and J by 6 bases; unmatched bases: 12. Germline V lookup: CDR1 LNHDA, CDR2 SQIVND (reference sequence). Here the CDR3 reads CASTSYLTGGIQPQHF. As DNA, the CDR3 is TGTGCCAGTACTAGTTATTTGACAGGGGGCATTCAGCCCCAGCATTTT. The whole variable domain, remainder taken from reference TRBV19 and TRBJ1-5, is DGGITQSPKYLFRKEGQNVTLSCEQNLNHDAMYWYRQDPGQGLRLIYYSQIVNDFQKGDIAEGYSVSREKKESFPLTVTSAQKNPTAFYLCASTSYLTGGIQPQHFGDGTRLSIL.

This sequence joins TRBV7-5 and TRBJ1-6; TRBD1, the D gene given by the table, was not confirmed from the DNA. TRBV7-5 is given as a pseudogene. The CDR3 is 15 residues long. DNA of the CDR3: TGTGCCAGAAGCTTAGAGGGGATATATAATTCACCCCTCCACTTT. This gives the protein CARSLEGIYNSPLHF.

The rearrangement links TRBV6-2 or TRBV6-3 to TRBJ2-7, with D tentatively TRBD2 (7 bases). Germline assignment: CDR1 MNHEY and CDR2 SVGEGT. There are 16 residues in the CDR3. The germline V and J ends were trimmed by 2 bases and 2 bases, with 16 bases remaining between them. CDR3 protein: CASSYGFGGAAYEQYF. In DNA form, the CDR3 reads TGTGCCAGCAGTTACGGTTTTGGGGGGGCCGCCTACGAGCAGTACTTC.

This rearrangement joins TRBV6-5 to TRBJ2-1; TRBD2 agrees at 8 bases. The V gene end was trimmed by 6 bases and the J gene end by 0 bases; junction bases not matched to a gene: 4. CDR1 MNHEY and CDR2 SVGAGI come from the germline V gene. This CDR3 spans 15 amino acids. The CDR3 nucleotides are TGTGCCAGCAGCCCCAGCGGGGGCTCCTACAATGAGCAGTTCTTC. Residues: CASSPSGGSYNEQFF.

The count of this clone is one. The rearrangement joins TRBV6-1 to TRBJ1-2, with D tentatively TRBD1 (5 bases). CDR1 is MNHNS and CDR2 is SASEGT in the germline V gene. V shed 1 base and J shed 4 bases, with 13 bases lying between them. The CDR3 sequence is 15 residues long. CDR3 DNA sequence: TGTGCCAGCAGTGAAGATCCAGGGAGGGTCTATGGCTACACCTTC. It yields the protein CASSEDPGRVYGYTF.

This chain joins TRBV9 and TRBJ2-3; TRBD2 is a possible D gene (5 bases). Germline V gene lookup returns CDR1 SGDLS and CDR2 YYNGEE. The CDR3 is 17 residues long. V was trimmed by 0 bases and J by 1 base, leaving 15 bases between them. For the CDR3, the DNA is TGTGCCAGCAGCGTAGGCCCGGGGTGGTCTGGCACAGATACGCAGTATTTT. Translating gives CASSVGPGWSGTDTQYF.

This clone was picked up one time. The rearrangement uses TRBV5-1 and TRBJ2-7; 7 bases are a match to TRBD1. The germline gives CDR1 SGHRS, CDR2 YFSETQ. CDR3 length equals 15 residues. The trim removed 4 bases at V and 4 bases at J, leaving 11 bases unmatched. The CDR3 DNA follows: TGCGCCAGCAGCACGACCGGGACAGACCTATACGAGCAGTACTTC. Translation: CASSTTGTDLYEQYF. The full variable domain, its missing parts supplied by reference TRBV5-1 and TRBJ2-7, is KAGVTQTPRYLIKTRGQQVTLSCSPISGHRSVSWYQQTPGQGLQFLFEYFSETQRNKGNFPGRFSGRQFSNSRSEMNVSTLELGDSALYLCASSTTGTDLYEQYFGPGTRLTVT.

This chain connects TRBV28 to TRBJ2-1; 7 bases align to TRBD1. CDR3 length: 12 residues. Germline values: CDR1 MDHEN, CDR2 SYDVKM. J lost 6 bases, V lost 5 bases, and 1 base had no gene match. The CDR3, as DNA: TGTGCCAGCAGTCACAGGGGCAATGAGCAGTTCTTC. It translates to CASSHRGNEQFF.

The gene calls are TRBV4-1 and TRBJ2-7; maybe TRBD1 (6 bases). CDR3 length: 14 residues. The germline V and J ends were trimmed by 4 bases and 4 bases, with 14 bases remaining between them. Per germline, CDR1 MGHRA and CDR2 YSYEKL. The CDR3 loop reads CASSRYGTSYEQYF. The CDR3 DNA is TGCGCCAGCAGCCGCTACGGGACATCTTACGAGCAGTACTTC.

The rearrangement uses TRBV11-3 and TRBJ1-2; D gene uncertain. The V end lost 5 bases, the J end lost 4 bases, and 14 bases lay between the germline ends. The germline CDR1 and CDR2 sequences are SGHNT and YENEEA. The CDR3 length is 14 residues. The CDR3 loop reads CASSPRGLVYGYTF. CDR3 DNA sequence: TGTGCCAGCAGCCCCCGCGGCCTTGTCTATGGCTACACCTTC.

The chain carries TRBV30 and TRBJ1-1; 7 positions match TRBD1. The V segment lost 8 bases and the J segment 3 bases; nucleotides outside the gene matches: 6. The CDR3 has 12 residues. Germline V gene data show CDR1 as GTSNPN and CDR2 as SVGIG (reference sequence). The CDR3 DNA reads TGTGCCAGACGACAGGGTGACACTGAAGCTTTCTTT. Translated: CARRQGDTEAFF.

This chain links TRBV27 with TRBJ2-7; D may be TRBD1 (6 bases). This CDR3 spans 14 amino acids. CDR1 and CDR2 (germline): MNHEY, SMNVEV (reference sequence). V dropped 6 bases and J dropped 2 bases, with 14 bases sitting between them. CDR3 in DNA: TGTGCCAGCAGCCGAACAGGGTGGACCTACGAGCAGTACTTC. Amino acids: CASSRTGWTYEQYF.

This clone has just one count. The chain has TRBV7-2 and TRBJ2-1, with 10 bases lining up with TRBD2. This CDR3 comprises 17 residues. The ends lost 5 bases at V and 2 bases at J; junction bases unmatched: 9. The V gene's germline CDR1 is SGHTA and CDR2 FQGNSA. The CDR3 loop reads CASSPELAGGPYNEQFF. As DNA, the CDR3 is TGTGCCAGCAGCCCCGAATTAGCGGGGGGCCCCTACAATGAGCAGTTCTTC.

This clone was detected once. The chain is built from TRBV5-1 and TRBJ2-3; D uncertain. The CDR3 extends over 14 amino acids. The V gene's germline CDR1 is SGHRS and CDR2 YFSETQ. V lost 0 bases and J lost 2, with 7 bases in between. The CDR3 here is CASSLETFTDTQYF. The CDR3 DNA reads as TGCGCCAGCAGCTTGGAGACATTCACAGATACGCAGTATTTT.